Listed here are 5 T cell receptor beta chains from one sample, sequenced in a study of healthy donors' naive CD4 and CD8 T cells. Each TCR library used about 500 ng of total RNA and a linear amplification protocol. MiXCR, applied by TCRdb to the reads, yields one record per CDR3 protein. The sample shows about 180,000 distinct CDR3 sequences, around 70% of them seen only once. Sequencing was done on a sample of naive CD4+ and CD8+ T cells sorted from blood, pooled from several donors. The receptors derive from a pool of human donors in good health; the sample pools cells from several healthy donors.

The chain recombines TRBV27 with TRBJ2-7; D not resolved. There are 11 residues in the CDR3. The ends were cut back, 8 bases at V and 4 bases at J, with 9 bases in the middle. In germline, CDR1 is MNHEY, CDR2 SMNVEV (reference sequence). The CDR3 loop is CASGYNYEQYF. The CDR3 DNA is TGTGCCAGCGGATACAATTACGAGCAGTACTTC.

J is TRBJ1-5 and V is TRBV27, with D possibly TRBD1 on 6 matching bases. CDR1 and CDR2 (germline): MNHEY, SMNVEV (reference sequence). This CDR3 is 15 amino acids long. V gave up 6 bases and J gave up 3 bases, with 15 bases separating them. CDR3 loop: CASSSAGVVNQPQHF. DNA for the CDR3: TGTGCCAGCAGCTCGGCAGGGGTAGTCAATCAGCCCCAGCATTTT.

This chain connects TRBV29-1 to TRBJ2-7, with TRBD2 as a possible D gene (5 bases). The CDR3 contains 15 residues. Germline V gene sequence: CDR1 SQVTM, CDR2 ANQGSEA. V was trimmed by 7 bases and J by 0 bases, leaving 19 bases between them. CDR3: CSAIERRRSSYEQYF. The DNA for the CDR3 is TGCAGCGCAATCGAGCGGAGGCGGAGCTCCTACGAGCAGTACTTC.

The V gene is TRBV6-5, the J gene TRBJ2-7, with 9 positions matching TRBD1. Germline V gives CDR1 MNHEY, CDR2 SVGAGI. This CDR3 comprises 15 residues. Losses at the gene ends were 0 bases for V and 6 bases for J; bases not matched to a gene: 6. The CDR3 nucleotides are TGTGCCAGCAGTTACTCCGGGACAGGGAGCGTCGAGCAGTACTTC. Protein sequence: CASSYSGTGSVEQYF.

This clonotype turned up a few times. This sequence joins TRBV19 and TRBJ1-5; 7 bases map to TRBD1. CDR3 length: 13 amino acids. Germline V gives CDR1 LNHDA, CDR2 SQIVND (reference sequence). With 6 bases clipped from V and 4 bases from J, the junction kept 3 bases outside the gene matches. CDR3 amino acids: CASRTTGNQPQHF. CDR3 in DNA: TGTGCCAGTAGAACGACAGGGAATCAGCCCCAGCATTTT.